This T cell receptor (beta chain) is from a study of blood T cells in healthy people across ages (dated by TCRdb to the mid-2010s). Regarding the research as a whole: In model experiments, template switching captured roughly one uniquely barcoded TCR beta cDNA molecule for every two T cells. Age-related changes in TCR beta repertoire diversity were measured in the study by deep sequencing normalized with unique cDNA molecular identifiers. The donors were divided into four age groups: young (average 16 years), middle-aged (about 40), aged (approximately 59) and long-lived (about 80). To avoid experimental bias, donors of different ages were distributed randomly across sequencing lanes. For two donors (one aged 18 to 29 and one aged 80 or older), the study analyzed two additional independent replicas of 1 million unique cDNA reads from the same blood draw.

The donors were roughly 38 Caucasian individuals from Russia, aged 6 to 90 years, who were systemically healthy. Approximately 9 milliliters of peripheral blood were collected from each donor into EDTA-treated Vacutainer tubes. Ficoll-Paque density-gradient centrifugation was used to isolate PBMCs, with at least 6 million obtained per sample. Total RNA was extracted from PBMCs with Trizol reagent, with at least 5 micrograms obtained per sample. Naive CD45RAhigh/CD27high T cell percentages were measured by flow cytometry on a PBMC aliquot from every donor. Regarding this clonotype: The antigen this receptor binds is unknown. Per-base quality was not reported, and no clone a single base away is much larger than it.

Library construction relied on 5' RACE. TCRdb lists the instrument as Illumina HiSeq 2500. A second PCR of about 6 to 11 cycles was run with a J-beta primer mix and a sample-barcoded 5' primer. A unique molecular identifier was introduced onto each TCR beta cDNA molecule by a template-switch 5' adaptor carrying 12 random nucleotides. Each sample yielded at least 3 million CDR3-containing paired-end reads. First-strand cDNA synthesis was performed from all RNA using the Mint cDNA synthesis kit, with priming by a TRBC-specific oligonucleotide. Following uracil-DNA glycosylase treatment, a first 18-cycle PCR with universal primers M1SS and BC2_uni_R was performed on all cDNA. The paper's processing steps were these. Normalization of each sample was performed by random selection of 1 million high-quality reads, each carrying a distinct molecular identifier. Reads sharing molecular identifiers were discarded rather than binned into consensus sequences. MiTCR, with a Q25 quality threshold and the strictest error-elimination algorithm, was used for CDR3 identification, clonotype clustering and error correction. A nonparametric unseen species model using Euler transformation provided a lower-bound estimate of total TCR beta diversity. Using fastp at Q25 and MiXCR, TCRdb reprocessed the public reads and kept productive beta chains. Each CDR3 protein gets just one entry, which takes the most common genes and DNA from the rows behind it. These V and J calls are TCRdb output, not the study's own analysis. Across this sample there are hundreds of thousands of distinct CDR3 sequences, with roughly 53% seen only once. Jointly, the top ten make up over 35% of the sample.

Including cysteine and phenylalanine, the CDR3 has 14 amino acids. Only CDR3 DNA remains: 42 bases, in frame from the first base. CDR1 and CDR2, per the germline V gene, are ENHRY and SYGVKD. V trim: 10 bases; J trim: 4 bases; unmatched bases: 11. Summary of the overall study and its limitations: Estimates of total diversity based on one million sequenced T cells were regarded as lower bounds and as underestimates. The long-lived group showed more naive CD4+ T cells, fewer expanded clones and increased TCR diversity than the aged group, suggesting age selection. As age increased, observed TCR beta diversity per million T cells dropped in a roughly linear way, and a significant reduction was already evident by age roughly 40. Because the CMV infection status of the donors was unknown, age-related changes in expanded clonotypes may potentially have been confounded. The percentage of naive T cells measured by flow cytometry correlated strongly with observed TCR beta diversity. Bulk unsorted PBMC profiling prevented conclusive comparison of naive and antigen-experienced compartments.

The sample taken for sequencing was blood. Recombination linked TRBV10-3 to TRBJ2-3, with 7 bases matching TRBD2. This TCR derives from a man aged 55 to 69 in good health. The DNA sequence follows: TGTGCCAACGCGGCCGGGGAGGGACCAGATACGCAGTATTTT. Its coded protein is CANAAGEGPDTQYF.